Ten or more counts support the clone carrying this T cell receptor beta chain. Its antigen is currently unknown. Treg sorting used a CD4+CD25+CD127-/low gate. Constant-region reverse primers amplified full-length variable regions, followed by semi-nested Nested Universal Primer A PCR. Using its own MiXCR run on the 5' RACE reads, TCRdb lists one record per CDR3 protein. This sample has about 43,000 distinct CDR3 sequences; more than 20% occur once, and the top ten carry around 4%. Trimming pared 0 bases from V and 8 bases from J, leaving 10 bases between. The CDR3 length is 13 residues. Per germline, CDR1 LGHNA and CDR2 YNFKEQ. Study-level results: Tumor memory CD4+ T cell TCR gene usage clustered with blood and lymph node memory CD4+ cells and lymph node naive CD4+ cells.

This clonotype was sampled from a female donor with breast cancer. The sample taken for sequencing was Tregs sorted from a lymph node. The chain has TRBV4-2 and TRBJ1-2, with unresolved D. For the CDR3, the DNA is TGTGCCAGCAGCCAAGATTCCCGACAAGGCTACACCTTC. Translated: CASSQDSRQGYTF.